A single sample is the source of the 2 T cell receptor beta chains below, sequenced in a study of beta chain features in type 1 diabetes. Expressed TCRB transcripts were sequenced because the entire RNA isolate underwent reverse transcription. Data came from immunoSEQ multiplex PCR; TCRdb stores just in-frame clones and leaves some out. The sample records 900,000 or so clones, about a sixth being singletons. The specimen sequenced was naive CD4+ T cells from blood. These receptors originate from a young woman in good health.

The CDR3 protein is CASSPASFYEQYF. The CDR3 nucleotides are TGTGCCAGCTCACCCGCTAGCTTCTACGAGCAGTACTTC. The J gene is TRBJ2-7, the V gene TRBV18, with D perhaps matching TRBD2 (5 bases). This CDR3 region has 13 residues. Trimming pared 3 bases from V and 3 bases from J, leaving 9 bases between. Germline CDR1 and CDR2: KGHSH and LQKENI.

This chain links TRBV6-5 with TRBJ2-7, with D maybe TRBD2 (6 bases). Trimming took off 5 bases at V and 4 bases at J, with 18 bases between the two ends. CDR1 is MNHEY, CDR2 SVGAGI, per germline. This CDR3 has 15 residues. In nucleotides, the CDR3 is TGTGCCAGCAGTAGCGTCACTAGCAGCAGATACGAGCAGTACTTC. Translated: CASSSVTSSRYEQYF.